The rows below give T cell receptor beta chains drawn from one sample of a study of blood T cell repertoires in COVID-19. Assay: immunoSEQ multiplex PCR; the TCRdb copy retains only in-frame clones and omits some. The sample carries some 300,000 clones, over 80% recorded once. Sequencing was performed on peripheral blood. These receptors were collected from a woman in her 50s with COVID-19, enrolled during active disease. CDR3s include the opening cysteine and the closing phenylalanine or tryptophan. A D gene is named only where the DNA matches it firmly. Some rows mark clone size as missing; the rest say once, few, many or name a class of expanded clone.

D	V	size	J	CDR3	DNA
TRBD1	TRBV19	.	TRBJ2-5	CASSLQGRGRVQETQYF	TGTGCCAGTAGCCTACAGGGGAGAGGAAGGGTACAAGAGACCCAGTACTTC
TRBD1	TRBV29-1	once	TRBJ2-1	CSVESLGQGAYNEQFF	TGCAGCGTTGAATCTCTGGGACAGGGGGCATACAATGAGCAGTTCTTC
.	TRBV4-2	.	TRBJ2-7	CASSPRLVSYEQYF	TGTGCCAGCAGCCCCCGACTAGTCTCCTACGAGCAGTACTTC
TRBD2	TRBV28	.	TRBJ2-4	CASSSPGLAEKNIQYF	TGTGCCAGCAGTTCTCCAGGACTAGCGGAAAAAAACATTCAGTACTTC
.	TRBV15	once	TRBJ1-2	CATSRDGNQDNYGYTF	TGTGCCACCAGCAGAGATGGAAATCAGGATAACTATGGCTACACCTTC
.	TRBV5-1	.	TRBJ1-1	CASSSNWNTEAFF	TGCGCCAGCAGCTCCAACTGGAACACTGAAGCTTTCTTT
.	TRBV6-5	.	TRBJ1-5	CASRDGGSMAQHF	TGTGCCAGCAGGGATGGAGGGTCCATGGCCCAGCATTTT
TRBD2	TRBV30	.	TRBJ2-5	CAWRLGLAGVGTQYF	TGTGCCTGGAGACTAGGACTAGCGGGAGTGGGGACCCAGTACTTC
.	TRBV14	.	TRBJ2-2	CASSPQGYTGELFF	TGTGCCAGCAGCCCTCAGGGGTACACCGGGGAGCTGTTTTTT
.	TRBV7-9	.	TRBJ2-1	CASSLAAPRQSLFF	TGTGCCAGCAGCTTAGCCGCTCCTCGACAAAGTCTGTTCTTC
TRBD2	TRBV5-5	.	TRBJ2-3	CASSLGLAGLGDTQYF	TGTGCCAGCAGCTTGGGACTAGCGGGTTTGGGAGATACGCAGTATTTT
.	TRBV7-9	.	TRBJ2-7	CASSTDRLSYEQYF	TGTGCCAGCAGCACAGACAGACTCTCCTACGAGCAGTACTTC
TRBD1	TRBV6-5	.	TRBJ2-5	CASSPTDRGEETQYF	TGTGCCAGCAGTCCCACTGACAGGGGAGAAGAGACCCAGTACTTC
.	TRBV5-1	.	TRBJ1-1	CASSLTTGNLNTEAFF	TGCGCCAGCAGCTTGACTACAGGGAACTTGAACACTGAAGCTTTCTTT
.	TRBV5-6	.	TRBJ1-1	CASSDVRVTEAFF	TGTGCCAGCAGTGATGTGAGGGTTACTGAAGCTTTCTTT
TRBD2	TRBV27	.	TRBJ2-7	CASRPGGSSYEQYF	TGTGCCAGCAGGCCGGGAGGCTCCTCCTACGAGCAGTACTTC
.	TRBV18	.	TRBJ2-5	CASSRQTGKETQYF	TGTGCCAGCTCACGACAAACAGGGAAAGAGACCCAGTACTTC
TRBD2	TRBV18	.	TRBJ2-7	CASSRGLAEGEQYF	TGTGCCAGCTCCAGGGGACTAGCCGAGGGCGAGCAGTACTTC
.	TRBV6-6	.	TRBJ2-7	CASKDAGMDEQYF	TGTGCCAGCAAAGATGCAGGGATGGACGAGCAGTACTTC
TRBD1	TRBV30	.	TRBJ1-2	CAWSVGTGSFRYGYTF	TGTGCCTGGAGTGTCGGGACAGGGAGCTTTCGCTATGGCTACACCTTC
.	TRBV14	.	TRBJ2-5	CASSQIRETQYF	TGTGCCAGCAGCCAGATTCGGGAGACCCAGTACTTC
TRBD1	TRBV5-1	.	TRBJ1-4	CASRKDRSEKLFF	TGCGCCAGCAGAAAGGACAGGAGTGAAAAACTGTTTTTT
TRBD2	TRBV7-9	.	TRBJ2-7	CASSLISGRVLYEQYF	TGTGCCAGCAGCTTAATAAGCGGGAGGGTTTTATACGAGCAGTACTTC
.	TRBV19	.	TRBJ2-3	CASSIAKGSTDTQYF	TGTGCCAGTAGTATAGCCAAGGGGAGCACAGATACGCAGTATTTT
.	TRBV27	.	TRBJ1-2	CASSLGREGGYTF	TGTGCCAGCAGTTTGGGCAGGGAGGGAGGCTACACCTTC
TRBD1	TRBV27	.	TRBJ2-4	CASSPRTGRKNIQYF	TGTGCCAGCAGTCCGCGGACAGGGAGGAAAAACATTCAGTACTTC
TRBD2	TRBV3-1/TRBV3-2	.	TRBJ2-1	CASSPRLAGAGEQFF	TGTGCCAGCAGCCCCCGACTAGCGGGAGCGGGTGAGCAGTTCTTC
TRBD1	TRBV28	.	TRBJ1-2	CASSSPGTGLAYGYTF	TGTGCCAGCAGTAGCCCCGGGACAGGGTTGGCCTATGGCTACACCTTC
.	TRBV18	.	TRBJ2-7	CASSPGGGRYYEQYF	TGTGCCAGCTCACCTGGAGGAGGGCGGTACTACGAGCAGTACTTC
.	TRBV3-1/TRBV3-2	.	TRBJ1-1	CASSQPPGARTEAFF	TGTGCCAGCAGCCAACCCCCAGGGGCGCGCACTGAAGCTTTCTTT
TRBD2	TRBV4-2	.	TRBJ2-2	CASSTSGRAINTGELFF	TGTGCCAGTTCGACTAGCGGGAGGGCGATAAACACCGGGGAGCTGTTTTTT
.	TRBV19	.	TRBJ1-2	CASSTDRELFYGYTF	TGTGCCAGTAGTACGGACAGAGAGCTTTTCTATGGCTACACCTTC
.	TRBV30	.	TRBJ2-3	CAGDGKGAGTDTQYF	TGTGCCGGGGACGGTAAAGGGGCGGGCACAGATACGCAGTATTTT
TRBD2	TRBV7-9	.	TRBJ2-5	CASSFLAGVRETQYF	TGTGCCAGCAGCTTTTTAGCGGGAGTACGAGAGACCCAGTACTTC
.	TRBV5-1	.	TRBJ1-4	CASSLERRGNEKLFF	TGCGCCAGCAGCTTGGAGCGCCGGGGGAATGAAAAACTGTTTTTT
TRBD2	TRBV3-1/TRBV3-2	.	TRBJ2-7	CASSVRSGRTDEQYF	TGTGCCAGCAGCGTGAGGAGCGGGAGGACGGACGAGCAGTACTTC
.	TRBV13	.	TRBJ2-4	CAARSAGESIQYF	TGTGCCGCAAGATCGGCAGGGGAGAGTATTCAGTACTTC
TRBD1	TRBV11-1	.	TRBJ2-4	CASSLAGQKNIQYF	TGTGCCAGCAGCTTAGCGGGACAGAAAAACATTCAGTACTTC
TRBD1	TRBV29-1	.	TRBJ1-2	CSVETGTAGYTF	TGCAGCGTTGAAACGGGGACAGCCGGCTACACCTTC
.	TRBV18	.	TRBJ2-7	CASSPIGGGSYEQYF	TGTGCCAGCTCACCAATAGGAGGAGGCTCCTACGAGCAGTACTTC
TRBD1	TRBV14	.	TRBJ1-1	CASSPWTGLNTEAFF	TGTGCCAGCAGCCCGTGGACAGGGCTGAACACTGAAGCTTTCTTT
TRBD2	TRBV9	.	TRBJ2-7	CASSVAGGPSYEQYF	TGTGCCAGCAGCGTAGCGGGAGGGCCCTCCTACGAGCAGTACTTC
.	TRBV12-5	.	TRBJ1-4	CASGGRRGEKLFF	TGTGCTAGTGGTGGACGGAGGGGTGAAAAACTGTTTTTT
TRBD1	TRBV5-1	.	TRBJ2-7	CASSWTGSYEQYF	TGCGCCAGCAGCTGGACAGGATCCTACGAGCAGTACTTC
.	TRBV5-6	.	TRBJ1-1	CASSFRGSSTEAFF	TGTGCCAGCAGCTTTCGGGGATCGAGCACTGAAGCTTTCTTT
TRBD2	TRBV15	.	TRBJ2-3	CATSSGRTSPISDTQYF	TGTGCCACCAGCAGCGGGAGGACTAGCCCAATTTCGGATACGCAGTATTTT
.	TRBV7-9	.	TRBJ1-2	CASSLSAGAHGYTF	TGTGCCAGCAGCTTATCTGCAGGGGCCCATGGCTACACCTTC
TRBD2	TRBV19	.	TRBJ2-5	CASSMQTSGTQETQYF	TGTGCCAGTAGTATGCAGACTAGCGGAACTCAAGAGACCCAGTACTTC
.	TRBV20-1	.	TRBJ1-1	CSASVGLMNTEAFF	TGCAGTGCTAGTGTCGGACTGATGAACACTGAAGCTTTCTTT
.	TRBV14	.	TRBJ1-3	CASSQVRSGNTIYF	TGTGCCAGCAGCCAAGTTCGGTCCGGAAACACCATATATTTT
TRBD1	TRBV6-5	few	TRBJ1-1	CASSSGTARAFF	TGTGCCAGCAGCTCGGGGACAGCCCGAGCTTTCTTT
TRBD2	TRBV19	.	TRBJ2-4	CASSAPQGRGGRNIQYF	TGTGCCAGTAGTGCCCCTCAGGGGCGGGGGGGCCGGAACATTCAGTACTTC
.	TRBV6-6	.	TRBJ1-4	CVRPGGEWEKLFF	TGTGTGCGACCGGGGGGCGAGTGGGAAAAACTGTTTTTT